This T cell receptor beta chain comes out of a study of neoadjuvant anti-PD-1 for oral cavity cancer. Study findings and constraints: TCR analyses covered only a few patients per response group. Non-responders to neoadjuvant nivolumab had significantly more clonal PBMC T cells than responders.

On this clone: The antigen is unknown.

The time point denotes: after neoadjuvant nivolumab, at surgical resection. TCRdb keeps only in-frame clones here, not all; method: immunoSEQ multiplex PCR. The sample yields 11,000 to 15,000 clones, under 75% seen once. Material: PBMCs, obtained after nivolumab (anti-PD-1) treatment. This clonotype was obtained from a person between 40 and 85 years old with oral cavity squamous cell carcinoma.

The CDR3 nucleotides are TGTGCCAGCAGCCACGGGAGGATCCTGGTGGGCAATGAGCAGTTCTTC. Amino acids: CASSHGRILVGNEQFF. V and J are TRBV5-8 and TRBJ2-1; 7 nucleotides line up with TRBD2. This CDR3 contains 16 residues. Germline-derived CDR1 and CDR2 are SGHTS and YDEGEE. Trimming removed 4 bases from V and 6 bases from J; junction bases left unmatched: 13.